These 18 T cell receptor beta chains came from one sample sequenced in a study of blood T cell repertoires in COVID-19. The data were produced by immunoSEQ multiplex PCR, yet TCRdb's version contains in-frame clones alone and is incomplete. Of a few hundred thousand clones listed, 65% to 90% are singletons. Sequencing used peripheral blood. These receptors were taken from a woman between 50 and 59 years old with acute or convalescent COVID-19.

The V gene is TRBV27, the J gene TRBJ2-5; no firm D call. The CDR3 is 13 residues long. Germline CDR1 is MNHEY and CDR2 is SMNVEV (reference sequence). V was pared by 5 bases and J by 4 bases, with 11 bases between. The DNA for the CDR3 is TGTGCCAGCAGTAAAAACTCAGGAGAGACCCAGTACTTC. It is translated as CASSKNSGETQYF.

This clone appeared once. The chain carries TRBV16 and TRBJ1-4; no reliable D call. The CDR3 covers 15 residues. Germline V gives CDR1 KGHSY, CDR2 FQNENV. V was pared by 0 bases and J by 6 bases, with 11 bases between. CDR3 sequence: CASSQSSRQDEKLFF. CDR3 DNA sequence: TGTGCCAGCAGCCAATCCAGCAGGCAGGATGAAAAACTGTTTTTT.

The chain is built from TRBV19 and TRBJ2-1, with TRBD2 matching 14 bases. Germline V gene sequence: CDR1 LNHDA, CDR2 SQIVND (reference sequence). J was trimmed by 6 bases and V by 5 bases; bases with no gene match: 6. The CDR3 is 16 amino acids. CDR3 amino acids: CASSLTGLAGGNEQFF. In nucleotides, the CDR3 is TGTGCCAGTAGTCTAACAGGACTAGCGGGAGGCAATGAGCAGTTCTTC.

The chain recombines TRBV5-4 with TRBJ2-5; 11 bases are shared with TRBD2. The length of the CDR3 is 15 residues. The trim removed 4 bases at V and 4 bases at J, leaving 6 bases unmatched. In germline, CDR1 is SGHNT, CDR2 YYREEE (reference sequence). The CDR3 here is CASSASGGWPETQYF. The CDR3 DNA follows: TGTGCCAGCAGCGCTAGCGGGGGGTGGCCAGAGACCCAGTACTTC. Complete variable domain (other parts from reference TRBV5-4 and TRBJ2-5): ETGVTQSPTHLIKTRGQQVTLRCSSQSGHNTVSWYQQALGQGPQFIFQYYREEENGRGNFPPRFSGLQFPNYSSELNVNALELDDSALYLCASSASGGWPETQYFGPGTRLLVL.

The chain combines TRBV6-5 with TRBJ1-1; 7 bases fit TRBD1. Trimming cost V 6 bases and J 9 bases; bases outside gene matches: 10. The CDR3 consists of 13 residues. Germline CDR1 is MNHEY and CDR2 is SVGAGI. DNA of the CDR3: TGTGCCAGCAGGGAGACAGGGAAAGAACAAGCTTTCTTT. It translates to CASRETGKEQAFF.

This rearrangement joins TRBV18 to TRBJ1-5, with D maybe TRBD1 (5 bases). V gave up 6 bases and J gave up 3 bases, with 18 bases separating them. The length of the CDR3 is 16 residues. Germline CDR1 reads KGHSH; CDR2 reads LQKENI. CDR3 DNA: TGTGCCAGCTCGGTGAGGACCCGCGGGACCAATCAGCCCCAGCATTTT. Its protein is CASSVRTRGTNQPQHF.

J is TRBJ2-2 and V is TRBV6-5; possibly TRBD1 for D (6 bases). Between the trimmed V and J ends, which lost 5 bases and 2 bases, there was a span of 12 bases. Germline CDR1 and CDR2: MNHEY and SVGAGI. CDR3 size: 15 residues. The CDR3 sequence: CASSPRQVNTGELFF. The DNA of the CDR3 is TGTGCCAGCAGTCCCCGACAGGTTAACACCGGGGAGCTGTTTTTT.

The gene calls are TRBV18 and TRBJ1-4; TRBD1 matches 8 bases. The germline V gene has CDR1 KGHSH and CDR2 LQKENI. V dropped 6 bases and J dropped 8; count of bases not matched to a gene: 8. The CDR3 is made up of 14 amino acids. The CDR3 reads CASSAGTGDEKLFF. CDR3 nucleotide sequence: TGTGCCAGCTCTGCCGGGACAGGCGACGAAAAACTGTTTTTT.

The chain links TRBV27 to TRBJ1-6; no definite D call. The length of the CDR3 is 13 residues. The germline V and J ends were trimmed by 1 base and 7 bases, with 5 bases remaining between them. Germline CDR1 MNHEY, CDR2 SMNVEV (reference sequence). The CDR3 region has the DNA TGTGCCAGCAGTTTATTAGAAAATTCACCCCTCCACTTT. Its protein product is CASSLLENSPLHF.

The chain has TRBV4-3 and TRBJ2-7; D is possibly TRBD1 (5 bases). The CDR3 sequence is 18 residues long. Germline V gives CDR1 LGHNA, CDR2 YSLEER. Trimming took off 0 bases at V and 2 bases at J, with 20 bases between the two ends. The chain's CDR3 is CASSQDHVGVGSPYEQYF. CDR3 bases: TGCGCCAGCAGCCAAGATCATGTAGGGGTAGGGTCCCCCTACGAGCAGTACTTC.

V and J are TRBV11-3 and TRBJ2-1; D is perhaps TRBD2 (5 bases). V was cut by 6 bases and J by 7 bases, with 19 bases left in between. This CDR3 is 15 amino acids long. CDR1 is SGHNT, CDR2 YENEEA, per germline. The CDR3 DNA follows: TGTGCCAGCAGTTCTAGCCGGGCCCAGCGGAATGAGCAGTTCTTC. Translation gives CASSSSRAQRNEQFF.

Only one count was recorded for this clone. This rearrangement joins TRBV28 to TRBJ2-7, with a weak D call TRBD1 (5 bases). CDR3 length: 13 residues. The germline gives CDR1 MDHEN, CDR2 SYDVKM. Trimming took 6 bases from V and 4 from J, leaving 13 bases between them. CDR3: CASRLNYRYEQYF. The CDR3 bases are TGTGCCAGCAGGTTAAACTACAGGTACGAGCAGTACTTC.

This chain joins TRBV30 and TRBJ2-1; 13 bases line up with TRBD2. CDR1 is GTSNPN, CDR2 SVGIG, per germline (reference sequence). The ends lost 1 base at V and 6 bases at J; junction bases unmatched: 3. The CDR3 covers 15 residues. The CDR3 coding sequence is TGTGCCTGGAGTGAGGGACTAGCGGGGTCCAATGAGCAGTTCTTC. It codes for CAWSEGLAGSNEQFF.

V gene TRBV7-6 combines with J gene TRBJ2-1; 11 bases are shared with TRBD2. The germline gives CDR1 SGHVS, CDR2 FNYEAQ. The CDR3 contains 18 residues. The V and J ends lost 5 bases and 0 bases, in that order; junction bases with no gene match: 9. The CDR3 DNA is TGTGCCAGCAGCCCACTCACCCTAGCGGGGGGCTCCTACAATGAGCAGTTCTTC. Its protein is CASSPLTLAGGSYNEQFF.

CDR3: CASSQSSQGAKDTQYF. The CDR3 region has the DNA TGCGCCAGCAGTCAATCCTCACAGGGGGCGAAAGATACGCAGTATTTT. The chain uses TRBV23-1 and TRBJ2-3; 9 nucleotides align to TRBD1. TRBV23-1 is filed as an ORF, its function uncertain. With V trimmed by 0 bases and J by 5 bases, 6 bases remained unmatched. The CDR3 is made up of 16 amino acids.

The J gene is TRBJ1-3, the V gene TRBV4-2; D is undetermined. The CDR3 runs 15 residues. Trimming pared 2 bases from V and 8 bases from J, leaving 16 bases between. Germline CDR1 is LGHNA and CDR2 is YNFKEQ. CDR3 protein: CASSQLPAGTDTIYF. CDR3 DNA sequence: TGTGCCAGCAGCCAACTCCCGGCGGGCACGGACACCATATATTTT.

The rearrangement joins TRBV3-1 (or the pseudogene TRBV3-2) to TRBJ1-2; perhaps TRBD1 as D (6 bases). CDR1 is LGHDT, CDR2 YNNKEL, per germline (reference sequence). This CDR3 spans 13 amino acids. Trimming cost V 5 bases and J 5 bases, with 12 bases left between them. CDR3 amino acids: CASSDFGTYGYTF. The CDR3 nucleotides are TGTGCCAGCAGCGATTTCGGGACATATGGCTACACCTTC.

The chain is built from TRBV5-4 and TRBJ2-3; 7 nucleotides agree with TRBD2. The V and J ends lost 2 bases and 2 bases, in that order; junction bases with no gene match: 8. The CDR3 has 16 residues. The germline V gene has CDR1 SGHNT and CDR2 YYREEE (reference sequence). The CDR3 nucleotides read TGTGCCAGCAGCTTTCAGCGGGGAGCCCTCACAGATACGCAGTATTTT. It encodes CASSFQRGALTDTQYF.